This T cell receptor (beta chain) appears in the sequencing data of a study of OX40 agonist ivuxolimab in advanced cancers. The wider study: Ivuxolimab, an antibody acting as an agonist of OX40 (CD134), was used to treat patients. Points from the study as a whole: Researchers did not determine the expanded peripheral T cells' antigen specificity. Circulating CD4+ and CD8+ T cells showed clonal expansion by week 6 at 0.1 to 3.0 mg/kg.

Assay: immunoSEQ multiplex PCR; the TCRdb copy retains only in-frame clones and omits some. Among about 36,000 clones listed, approximately 72% were seen once. Of note for this clone: Its antigen is not known.

The CDR3 runs 14 residues. Trimming at V came to 4 bases and at J to 4 bases, leaving 3 bases not matched to a gene. Germline V gene sequence: CDR1 SQVTM, CDR2 ANQGSEA. Sampling of blood occurred at baseline, cycle 4 day 1, and cycle 7 day 1. This receptor was obtained from an adult with an advanced solid tumor such as melanoma, head and neck, liver or kidney cancer. Sample: CD4+ or CD8+ T cells sorted from blood, taken in a trial of the OX40 agonist ivuxolimab. The V and J genes are TRBV29-1 and TRBJ2-1, with 11 bases aligning to TRBD2. The CDR3 here is CSVGTSGGYNEQFF. CDR3 sequence (DNA): TGCAGCGTTGGAACTAGCGGGGGATACAATGAGCAGTTCTTC.